This T cell receptor beta chain was sequenced for a study of T cell changes during pregnancy in multiple sclerosis. There are 14 residues in the CDR3. Deletions cut 0 bases from V and 0 bases from J, with 7 bases between. Germline-derived CDR1 and CDR2 are SGHRS and YFSETQ. The repertoire was sequenced with immunoSEQ multiplex PCR; TCRdb's copy has only in-frame clones and lacks some. The sample contains tens of thousands of clones, around nine tenths of which appear only once. V is TRBV5-1 and J is TRBJ2-7, with D perhaps matching TRBD1 (6 bases). The material sequenced was CD4+ T cells from peripheral blood mononuclear cells, taken before pregnancy. This TCR derives from a female donor with multiple sclerosis, enrolled in a pregnancy study. CDR3 sequence reads: CASSLGTDSYEQYF. The CDR3 coding sequence is TGCGCCAGCAGCTTGGGGACAGACTCCTACGAGCAGTACTTC. Full variable domain (missing parts from reference TRBV5-1 and TRBJ2-7): KAGVTQTPRYLIKTRGQQVTLSCSPISGHRSVSWYQQTPGQGLQFLFEYFSETQRNKGNFPGRFSGRQFSNSRSEMNVSTLELGDSALYLCASSLGTDSYEQYFGPGTRLTVT.